This entry lists 31 T cell receptor beta chains sequenced from one sample in a study of Ad26.COV2.S vaccination and SARS-CoV-2 variants. Treatment indicated: 15 to 20 received Ad26.COV2.S at low or high dose, single or two shots; a few received placebo; per-sample allocation not given. The study sampled participants on day 63 after the first vaccine or placebo injection. Method: immunoSEQ multiplex PCR; TCRdb's copy keeps in-frame clones and lacks some. The sample carries fewer than 800,000 clones, 80% to 90% recorded once. Material: peripheral blood, obtained in a trial of Ad26.COV2.S vaccine versus placebo. These receptors all come from a person between 18 and 65 years old who received the Ad26.COV2.S COVID-19 vaccine or a placebo.

V gene TRBV30 combines with J gene TRBJ1-2; D possibly corresponds to TRBD1 (6 bases). Trimming cost V 0 bases and J 4 bases, with 18 bases left between them. CDR1 and CDR2 (germline): GTSNPN, SVGIG (reference sequence). This CDR3 comprises 16 residues. The CDR3 region has the DNA TGTGCCTGGAGTGTACACCATAGGGGGTTGAGCTATGGCTACACCTTC. Its translation: CAWSVHHRGLSYGYTF.

The V and J genes are TRBV5-4 and TRBJ2-1, with unresolved D. From germline, CDR1 is SGHNT and CDR2 YYREEE (reference sequence). Trimming pared 5 bases from V and 3 bases from J, leaving 9 bases between. The CDR3 is 13 amino acids. The CDR3 sequence is CASSGRNYNEQFF. In nucleotides, the CDR3 is TGTGCCAGCAGTGGGCGCAACTACAATGAGCAGTTCTTC.

A note on this clone: Other DNA sequences within the sample encode an identical CDR3. CDR3 sequence reads: CASSSSGANVLTF. In nucleotides, the CDR3 is TGTGCCAGCAGCTCTTCCGGGGCCAACGTCCTGACTTTC. The chain has TRBV7-9 and TRBJ2-6; no clear D gene. Trimming took 4 bases from V and 4 from J, leaving 5 bases between them. CDR1 is SEHNR, CDR2 FQNEAQ, per germline (reference sequence). There are 13 residues in the CDR3.

Turning to this clone: This may come from a read error, since a much larger clone is one base off. Other DNA variants within this sample encode the same CDR3. The rearrangement joins TRBV3-1 (or the pseudogene TRBV3-2) to TRBJ1-6, with 9 bases fitting TRBD1. Unmatched junction bases numbered 9, after V lost 2 bases and J lost 7 bases. This CDR3 contains 17 residues. Germline-derived CDR1 and CDR2 are LGHDT and YNNKEL (reference sequence). The CDR3 reads CASSQLPGQGSNSPLHF. CDR3 sequence (DNA): TGTGCCAGCAGCCAACTCCCGGGACAGGGTTCGAATTCACCCCTCCACTTT.

The J gene is TRBJ2-2, the V gene TRBV19, with 7 bases identical to TRBD1. Germline-derived CDR1 and CDR2 are LNHDA and SQIVND (reference sequence). The CDR3 runs 17 residues. With 1 base clipped from V and 4 bases from J, the junction kept 9 bases outside the gene matches. CDR3 DNA: TGTGCCAGTAGTATAGGGACAGGCTACCCCACCACCGGGGAGCTGTTTTTT. This sequence encodes CASSIGTGYPTTGELFF. The variable domain in full, completed from reference TRBV19 and TRBJ2-2, reads DGGITQSPKYLFRKEGQNVTLSCEQNLNHDAMYWYRQDPGQGLRLIYYSQIVNDFQKGDIAEGYSVSREKKESFPLTVTSAQKNPTAFYLCASSIGTGYPTTGELFFGEGSRLTVL.

A single count supports this clone. This sequence joins TRBV5-4 and TRBJ2-2, with 10 bases matching TRBD1. The CDR3 loop spans 18 amino acids. The V segment lost 3 bases and the J segment 0 bases; nucleotides outside the gene matches: 8. CDR1 SGHNT and CDR2 YYREEE come from the germline V gene (reference sequence). CDR3 in DNA: TGTGCCAGCAGCTGGCCCCCCGGACAGGGGGCGAACACCGGGGAGCTGTTTTTT. Protein: CASSWPPGQGANTGELFF.

The chain carries TRBV7-2 and TRBJ2-5; D unclear. CDR1 SGHTA and CDR2 FQGNSA come from the germline V gene. The CDR3 sequence is 13 residues long. Trimming took 3 bases from V and 2 from J, leaving 7 bases between them. The CDR3 DNA follows: TGTGCCAGCAGCTTTAACCAACAAGAGACCCAGTACTTC. Amino acids: CASSFNQQETQYF.

This sequence joins TRBV21-1 and TRBJ2-7; the table's D call, TRBD1, was not checked against the DNA. TRBV21-1 is flagged as a pseudogene. CDR3 length: 18 residues. The CDR3 DNA reads as TGTGCCAGCAGCTACCGGGACAGGGTGCAGCCGGCTCTCTACGAGCAGTACTTC. This codes for CASSYRDRVQPALYEQYF.

This chain uses TRBV23-1 with TRBJ2-7; D gene ambiguous. TRBV23-1 is placed among ORFs of uncertain function. The CDR3 loop spans 13 amino acids. V lost 4 bases, J lost 0 bases, and 7 bases lay in between. The DNA for the CDR3 is TGCGCCAGCAGTCTAAAAGTCTCCTACGAGCAGTACTTC. Protein sequence: CASSLKVSYEQYF.

V usage is TRBV23-1 and J usage is TRBJ1-4; D may be TRBD1 (5 bases). TRBV23-1 is filed as an ORF, its function uncertain. There are 12 residues in the CDR3. The ends were cut back, 0 bases at V and 10 bases at J, with 6 bases in the middle. The CDR3 here is CASSQSGGKLFF. CDR3 bases: TGCGCCAGCAGTCAATCGGGGGGAAAACTGTTTTTT.

The chain uses TRBV14 and TRBJ2-7; D uncertain. The CDR3 has 13 amino acids. Per germline, CDR1 SGHDN and CDR2 FVKESK. Trimming removed 5 bases at V and 3 bases at J, with 11 bases between. CDR3 sequence: CASSSSRNYEQYF. CDR3 nucleotides: TGTGCCAGCAGCTCCTCGCGGAACTACGAGCAGTACTTC.

The chain carries TRBV19 and TRBJ2-1; 8 bases agree with TRBD2. The germline CDR1 and CDR2 sequences are LNHDA and SQIVND (reference sequence). J gave up 4 bases and V 4 bases, and 6 bases lay outside the gene matches. The CDR3 is made up of 15 amino acids. The CDR3 DNA reads TGTGCCAGTAGTACATATAGCGGGACTTACAATGAGCAGTTCTTC. Translation: CASSTYSGTYNEQFF.

This rearrangement joins TRBV6-5 to TRBJ2-7, with 10 bases lining up with TRBD2. Germline V lookup: CDR1 MNHEY, CDR2 SVGAGI. The CDR3 extends over 14 amino acids. The J segment lost 3 bases and the V segment lost 6 bases, leaving 5 bases of the junction unmatched. The CDR3 DNA sequence: TGTGCCAGCAGCCAGCGGGAGGGCCGCTACGAGCAGTACTTC. Protein: CASSQREGRYEQYF.

For this clone: This CDR3 is also generated by other DNA sequences in the sample. The genes are TRBV6-2 or TRBV6-3 and TRBJ2-7; tentatively, D is TRBD2 (5 bases). This CDR3 has 13 residues. Germline V gives CDR1 MNHEY, CDR2 SVGEGT. The V end was cut by 2 bases, the J end by 3 bases, with 8 bases between. The DNA for the CDR3 is TGTGCCAGCAGTTACGAGGAGGACTACGAGCAGTACTTC. It specifies CASSYEEDYEQYF.

The chain combines TRBV29-1 with TRBJ2-5, with 7 positions matching TRBD1. Germline V CDR1 and CDR2: SQVTM, ANQGSEA. The CDR3 has 12 amino acids. V gave up 7 bases and J gave up 2 bases; unmatched junction bases: 4. CDR3 residues: CSAKQGQETQYF. The CDR3 DNA reads as TGCAGCGCGAAACAGGGGCAAGAGACCCAGTACTTC.

This chain links TRBV7-9 with TRBJ2-7, with a possible D match to TRBD2 (7 bases). The germline V and J ends were trimmed by 5 bases and 5 bases, with 19 bases remaining between them. Germline V gene lookup returns CDR1 SEHNR and CDR2 FQNEAQ (reference sequence). The CDR3 length is 15 residues. The CDR3 nucleotides are TGTGCCAGCAGCCGAACCGGGGGGCTTCACGACGAGCAGTACTTC. Amino acids: CASSRTGGLHDEQYF.

V gene TRBV6-6 combines with J gene TRBJ2-7; 9 positions agree with TRBD2. V trimming: 8 bases; J trimming: 7 bases; junction bases outside the gene matches: 12. CDR1 and CDR2 from the germline V gene are MNHNY and SVGAGI (reference sequence). The CDR3 has 14 residues. CDR3 bases: TGTGCCAGCGGGCTTGCGGGGGGGGGCTCTGAGCAGTACTTC. As protein: CASGLAGGGSEQYF.

The chain has TRBV25-1 and TRBJ2-5; 8 bases fit TRBD1. The CDR3 length is 17 residues. V dropped 1 base and J dropped 6; count of bases not matched to a gene: 13. CDR1 MGHDK and CDR2 SYGVNS come from the germline V gene. The CDR3 sequence: CASSESGTGRPSKTQYF. As DNA, the CDR3 is TGTGCCAGCAGTGAATCGGGGACAGGCCGCCCGTCGAAGACCCAGTACTTC.

The table lists this clone with a few counts. V is TRBV11-3 and J is TRBJ1-1; D ambiguous. Germline loops: CDR1 SGHNT, CDR2 YENEEA. The CDR3 length is 12 residues. Trimming shortened V by 0 bases and J by 8 bases, and 7 bases separated the two germline ends. The CDR3 reads CASSLDSGEAFF. CDR3 nucleotide sequence: TGTGCCAGCAGCTTAGATTCTGGGGAAGCTTTCTTT.

This chain uses TRBV19 with TRBJ1-5; TRBD1 might be the D (5 bases). The germline V and J ends were trimmed by 6 bases and 2 bases, with 11 bases remaining between them. The CDR3 is made up of 14 amino acids. CDR1 is LNHDA, CDR2 SQIVND, per germline (reference sequence). The CDR3 region is CASSLGTGNQPQHF. Here the CDR3 DNA reads TGTGCCAGTAGCCTCGGGACCGGCAATCAGCCCCAGCATTTT.

The chain is built from TRBV7-9 and TRBJ1-6; 7 nucleotides agree with TRBD1. Germline values: CDR1 SEHNR, CDR2 FQNEAQ (reference sequence). The V gene end was trimmed by 3 bases and the J gene end by 7 bases; junction bases not matched to a gene: 3. This CDR3 contains 14 residues. DNA for the CDR3: TGTGCCAGCAGCTTGACAGGGAGCAATTCACCCCTCCACTTT. Its protein is CASSLTGSNSPLHF.

V usage is TRBV11-2 and J usage is TRBJ2-3; D is uncertain. CDR3 length equals 12 residues. V shed 1 base and J shed 2 bases, with 1 base lying between them. The germline CDR1 and CDR2 sequences are SGHAT and FQNNGV. The CDR3 spells CASSLATDTQYF. The DNA for the CDR3 is TGTGCCAGCAGCTTAGCCACAGATACGCAGTATTTT.

The chain uses TRBV2 and TRBJ1-1, with 8 bases identical to TRBD1. The junction had 8 bases not matched to a gene; V was cut back by 7 bases and J by 4 bases. CDR1 and CDR2 from the germline V gene are SNHLY and FYNNEI. The CDR3 runs to 14 residues. CDR3 region: CASIRTGSSTEAFF. The CDR3 nucleotides read TGTGCCAGCATCCGGACAGGGTCATCCACTGAAGCTTTCTTT.

The chain is built from TRBV27 and TRBJ1-1, with 7 bases aligning to TRBD1. The V and J ends lost 5 bases and 6 bases, in that order; junction bases with no gene match: 12. Germline CDR1 and CDR2: MNHEY and SMNVEV (reference sequence). The CDR3 covers 15 residues. CDR3 in amino acids: CASSRSRTGWAEAFF. In DNA, the CDR3 is TGTGCCAGCAGTAGATCTAGGACAGGTTGGGCTGAAGCTTTCTTT.

The chain couples TRBV25-1 to TRBJ1-1, with unresolved D. This CDR3 contains 15 residues. Germline V gives CDR1 MGHDK, CDR2 SYGVNS. V lost 6 bases and J lost 1, with 15 bases in between. CDR3 sequence (DNA): TGTGCCAGCAGAAAGGTAGCGGGGAAGAACACTGAAGCTTTCTTT. This translates into CASRKVAGKNTEAFF.

The chain carries TRBV3-1 (or the pseudogene TRBV3-2) and TRBJ1-5; no clear D gene. Trimming removed 0 bases at V and 2 bases at J, with 8 bases between. This CDR3 comprises 15 residues. From germline, CDR1 is LGHDT and CDR2 YNNKEL (reference sequence). The CDR3 region is CASSQDDGGNQPQHF. The CDR3 DNA follows: TGTGCCAGCAGCCAAGATGACGGGGGCAATCAGCCCCAGCATTTT.

The CDR3 protein is CASSSQLAGGGNEQFF. Here the CDR3 DNA reads TGTGCCAGCAGTTCGCAACTAGCGGGAGGGGGCAATGAGCAGTTCTTC. The chain is built from TRBV6-2 or TRBV6-3 and TRBJ2-1; 13 bases line up with TRBD2. The CDR3 loop spans 16 amino acids. Germline CDR1 is MNHEY and CDR2 is SVGEGT. Losses at the gene ends were 4 bases for V and 6 bases for J; bases not matched to a gene: 6.

The chain joins TRBV30 to TRBJ1-2; TRBD1 agrees at 7 bases. The CDR3 is 14 residues long. The V segment lost 5 bases and the J segment 8 bases; nucleotides outside the gene matches: 14. Germline V gene lookup returns CDR1 GTSNPN and CDR2 SVGIG (reference sequence). For the CDR3, the DNA is TGTGCCTGGGCCCCGTTCACAGGGGCAGGAGGCTACACCTTC. Translation: CAWAPFTGAGGYTF.

The chain has TRBV23-1 and TRBJ2-7; unclear D gene. TRBV23-1 is annotated as an ORF whose role is uncertain. Trimming took off 0 bases at V and 3 bases at J, with 6 bases between the two ends. This CDR3 has 13 amino acids. The CDR3 DNA reads TGCGCCAGCAGTCAATCTCCGCTCTACGAGCAGTACTTC. Translated, it gives CASSQSPLYEQYF.

This chain uses TRBV7-2 with TRBJ2-1; 11 nucleotides match TRBD2. Germline trimming cut 5 bases from V and 5 bases from J; bases unmatched to any gene: 8. Germline CDR1 and CDR2: SGHTA and FQGNSA. CDR3 size: 16 residues. CDR3 sequence reads: CASSIRLAGTNNEQFF. The CDR3 DNA reads TGTGCCAGCAGCATCAGACTAGCGGGAACCAACAATGAGCAGTTCTTC.

The rearrangement links TRBV14 to TRBJ2-7; 10 positions match TRBD2. V lost 0 bases, J lost 6 bases, and 5 bases stayed unmatched. Per germline, CDR1 SGHDN and CDR2 FVKESK. This CDR3 has 15 amino acids. The CDR3 spells CASSQDASGSSEQYF. CDR3 coding DNA: TGTGCCAGCAGCCAAGATGCTAGCGGGAGTAGCGAGCAGTACTTC.